The rows below give T cell receptor beta chains drawn from one sample of a study of OX40 agonist ivuxolimab in advanced cancers. Repertoires were generated with immunoSEQ multiplex PCR, while TCRdb's copy carries only in-frame clones and drops some. The data show 60,000 to 90,000 clones, with around 86% seen just once and 6.2% held by the top ten. Material: CD4+ or CD8+ T cells sorted from blood, obtained in a trial of the OX40 agonist ivuxolimab. These receptors originate from an adult with an advanced solid tumor such as melanoma, head and neck, liver or kidney cancer. Both conserved end residues are part of each CDR3. The order of the fields is D gene, V gene, J gene, clone size, CDR3 protein, CDR3 DNA. A D gene is named only where the DNA matches it firmly. The size of a clone is reported for some rows only, either as once, few or many, or as a class for expanded clones.

D: .
V: TRBV6-1
J: TRBJ1-5
size: .
CDR3: CASSGWTLQPQHF
DNA: TGTGCCAGCAGTGGGTGGACGTTACAGCCCCAGCATTTT

D: .
V: TRBV7-3
J: TRBJ2-7
size: .
CDR3: CASSLTKDYEQYF
DNA: TGTGCCAGCAGCTTAACTAAAGACTACGAGCAGTACTTC

D: .
V: TRBV27
J: TRBJ1-4
size: .
CDR3: CASSSKSEGESNEKLFF
DNA: TGTGCCAGCAGTTCTAAATCTGAAGGGGAGTCTAATGAAAAACTGTTTTTT

D: TRBD1
V: TRBV2
J: TRBJ1-4
size: .
CDR3: CATQGTGDEKLFF
DNA: TGTGCCACCCAAGGGACAGGAGATGAAAAACTGTTTTTT

D: TRBD1
V: TRBV28
J: TRBJ1-1
size: few
CDR3: CASSLPGQGRAF
DNA: TGTGCCAGCTCTTTACCGGGACAGGGCCGGGCTTTT

D: .
V: TRBV20-1
J: TRBJ1-3
size: .
CDR3: CSSASGNTIYF
DNA: TGCAGTTCAGCTTCTGGAAACACCATATATTTT

D: .
V: TRBV2
J: TRBJ2-5
size: .
CDR3: CASSRLRGETQYF
DNA: TGTGCCAGCAGTCGACTCAGGGGAGAGACCCAGTACTTC

D: .
V: TRBV6-9
J: TRBJ1-1
size: .
CDR3: CASTRGVNTEAFF
DNA: TGTGCCAGCACCCGGGGGGTCAACACTGAAGCTTTCTTT

D: .
V: TRBV21-1
J: TRBJ1-2
size: .
CDR3: CASPEPHRGTGVAYGYTF
DNA: TGTGCCAGCCCCGAACCCCACCGAGGGACAGGGGTGGCCTATGGCTACACCTTC

D: TRBD2
V: TRBV28
J: TRBJ2-2
size: .
CDR3: CASTLLMGLPNTGELFF
DNA: TGTGCCTCCACCCTCCTTATGGGACTACCAAACACCGGGGAGCTGTTTTTT

D: .
V: TRBV28
J: TRBJ1-2
size: .
CDR3: CASSSQDRNYGYTF
DNA: TGTGCCAGCAGTTCGCAGGACAGAAACTATGGCTACACCTTC

D: .
V: TRBV28
J: TRBJ2-7
size: .
CDR3: CASSFYYEQYF
DNA: TGTGCCAGCAGTTTCTACTACGAGCAGTACTTC

D: TRBD1
V: TRBV5-4
J: TRBJ1-2
size: .
CDR3: CASSLGRQGGGGYTF
DNA: TGTGCCAGCAGCTTGGGACGACAGGGAGGAGGTGGCTACACCTTC

D: .
V: TRBV5-1
J: TRBJ1-2
size: .
CDR3: CASSGGWDAYGYTF
DNA: TGCGCCAGCAGCGGTGGTTGGGATGCCTATGGCTACACCTTC

D: .
V: TRBV30
J: TRBJ1-2
size: .
CDR3: CAWSQRGVDGYTF
DNA: TGTGCCTGGAGTCAGAGGGGAGTTGATGGCTACACCTTC

D: TRBD2
V: TRBV5-5
J: TRBJ2-1
size: .
CDR3: CASRREWGGYNEQFF
DNA: TGTGCCAGCAGGCGGGAGTGGGGCGGCTACAATGAGCAGTTCTTC

D: .
V: TRBV5-1
J: TRBJ2-1
size: .
CDR3: CASSPFPVQPAGEQFF
DNA: TGCGCCAGCAGCCCTTTTCCCGTCCAGCCGGCGGGTGAGCAGTTCTTC

D: .
V: TRBV7-8
J: TRBJ2-7
size: .
CDR3: CASSLQPGTLQGVYEQYF
DNA: TGTGCCAGCAGCCTACAACCCGGAACCCTACAGGGTGTCTACGAGCAGTACTTC

D: .
V: TRBV30
J: TRBJ1-4
size: .
CDR3: CAWGGFGEKLFF
DNA: TGTGCCTGGGGGGGTTTCGGCGAAAAACTGTTTTTT

D: .
V: TRBV15
J: TRBJ1-2
size: .
CDR3: CATSRVDTDYGYTF
DNA: TGTGCCACCAGCAGAGTGGATACAGACTATGGCTACACCTTC

D: .
V: TRBV7-3
J: TRBJ2-2
size: .
CDR3: CASSFTRSGELFF
DNA: TGTGCCAGCAGCTTCACTAGGAGCGGGGAGCTGTTTTTT

D: .
V: TRBV28
J: TRBJ1-3
size: .
CDR3: CASSSLRTGGDTIYF
DNA: TGTGCCAGCAGTTCTCTCAGGACCGGAGGGGACACCATATATTTT

D: TRBD2
V: TRBV9
J: TRBJ2-2
size: .
CDR3: CASRLTSANTGELFF
DNA: TGTGCCAGCAGGCTGACTAGCGCGAACACCGGGGAGCTGTTTTTT

D: .
V: TRBV28
J: TRBJ2-6
size: .
CDR3: CASQGPNAGANVLTF
DNA: TGTGCCAGCCAGGGGCCCAACGCCGGGGCCAACGTCCTGACTTTC

D: TRBD1
V: TRBV6-5
J: TRBJ1-2
size: few
CDR3: CASTPGRGRGGYTF
DNA: TGTGCCAGCACCCCGGGAAGGGGGCGCGGAGGCTACACCTTC

D: .
V: TRBV6-5
J: TRBJ2-7
size: .
CDR3: CASSPDGGSYEQYF
DNA: TGTGCCAGCAGTCCCGATGGGGGTTCCTACGAGCAGTACTTC

D: .
V: TRBV7-9
J: TRBJ1-2
size: .
CDR3: CASSLPINYGYTF
DNA: TGTGCCAGCAGCCTCCCAATTAACTATGGCTACACCTTC

D: .
V: TRBV30
J: TRBJ2-7
size: .
CDR3: CAWSVNPPLTEQYF
DNA: TGTGCCTGGAGTGTAAACCCTCCTCTCACCGAGCAGTACTTC

D: .
V: TRBV6-5
J: TRBJ1-6
size: .
CDR3: CASSYQPDSPLHF
DNA: TGTGCCAGCAGTTACCAGCCCGATTCACCCCTCCACTTT

D: TRBD1
V: TRBV19
J: TRBJ2-7
size: .
CDR3: CASSPSGGWSHWYF
DNA: TGTGCCAGTAGCCCTTCAGGGGGCTGGTCCCACTGGTACTTC

D: TRBD1
V: TRBV19
J: TRBJ1-3
size: .
CDR3: CASIGRQGRNTIYF
DNA: TGTGCCAGTATAGGAAGACAGGGAAGAAACACCATATATTTT

D: .
V: TRBV10-3
J: TRBJ2-3
size: .
CDR3: CAISDQGLGRADTQYF
DNA: TGTGCCATCAGTGACCAGGGCCTGGGCAGGGCAGATACGCAGTATTTT

D: TRBD1
V: TRBV5-5
J: TRBJ1-1
size: .
CDR3: CASSSDRDTEAFF
DNA: TGTGCCAGCAGCTCCGACAGGGACACTGAAGCTTTCTTT

D: .
V: TRBV19
J: TRBJ2-7
size: .
CDR3: CASSIVSGPYEQYF
DNA: TGTGCCAGTAGTATAGTTTCGGGGCCTTACGAGCAGTACTTC

D: TRBD2
V: TRBV7-2
J: TRBJ2-7
size: .
CDR3: CASQLGGREQYF
DNA: TGTGCCAGCCAACTGGGGGGGAGAGAGCAGTACTTC

D: .
V: TRBV9
J: TRBJ2-3
size: .
CDR3: CASSVKDTQYF
DNA: TGTGCCAGCAGCGTTAAAGATACGCAGTATTTT

D: TRBD1
V: TRBV27
J: TRBJ2-2
size: .
CDR3: CASSSFFGQGRNTGELFF
DNA: TGTGCCAGCAGTTCCTTTTTCGGACAGGGTCGCAACACCGGGGAGCTGTTTTTT

D: TRBD2
V: TRBV5-6
J: TRBJ2-2
size: few
CDR3: CASSLEVAGMSGELFF
DNA: TGTGCCAGCAGCTTGGAAGTAGCGGGGATGTCCGGGGAGCTGTTTTTT

D: TRBD1
V: TRBV6-5
J: TRBJ1-2
size: .
CDR3: CASSSQSPGGNYGYTF
DNA: TGTGCCAGCAGTTCCCAAAGCCCAGGGGGAAACTATGGCTACACCTTC

D: .
V: TRBV7-9
J: TRBJ2-7
size: few
CDR3: CASSLGDGYEQYF
DNA: TGTGCCAGCAGCTTAGGGGACGGCTACGAGCAGTACTTC

D: TRBD1
V: TRBV6-1
J: TRBJ1-2
size: .
CDR3: CASSSRDRGAHF
DNA: TGTGCCAGCAGTTCCCGGGACAGGGGCGCGCACTTC

D: .
V: TRBV29-1
J: TRBJ1-2
size: .
CDR3: CSVSAGRANYGYTF
DNA: TGCAGCGTGTCCGCCGGGAGAGCTAACTATGGCTACACCTTC

D: TRBD1
V: TRBV5-1
J: TRBJ2-1
size: .
CDR3: CASSDGTGAYNEQFF
DNA: TGCGCCAGCAGCGACGGGACAGGAGCCTACAATGAGCAGTTCTTC

D: TRBD2
V: TRBV6-8
J: TRBJ2-5
size: .
CDR3: CASSYGSTVSSGGAGETQYF
DNA: TGTGCCAGCAGTTATGGGTCCACGGTTTCTAGCGGGGGGGCAGGAGAGACCCAGTACTTC

D: .
V: TRBV5-6
J: TRBJ1-2
size: .
CDR3: CASSLVNIRQNSNYGYTF
DNA: TGTGCCAGCAGCCTCGTTAATATACGACAGAACTCTAACTATGGCTACACCTTC

D: TRBD1
V: TRBV5-6
J: TRBJ1-4
size: .
CDR3: CASSLSGQGAEKLFF
DNA: TGTGCCAGCAGCTTGTCGGGACAGGGGGCTGAAAAACTGTTTTTT

D: TRBD1
V: TRBV2
J: TRBJ1-5
size: once
CDR3: CASSRGQGYQPQHF
DNA: TGTGCCAGCAGCCGAGGACAGGGGTATCAGCCCCAGCATTTT

D: TRBD2
V: TRBV30
J: TRBJ2-3
size: .
CDR3: CAWSSTSGASTDTQYF
DNA: TGTGCCTGGAGTTCTACTAGCGGGGCTAGCACAGATACGCAGTATTTT

D: .
V: TRBV9
J: TRBJ1-2
size: .
CDR3: CASSVAGAKVYGYTF
DNA: TGTGCCAGCAGCGTAGCGGGGGCAAAGGTCTATGGCTACACCTTC

D: .
V: TRBV6-1
J: TRBJ1-6
size: few
CDR3: CAIAPEKSPLHF
DNA: TGTGCCATCGCCCCGGAGAAGTCACCCCTCCACTTT

D: TRBD2
V: TRBV5-1
J: TRBJ2-3
size: .
CDR3: CASSSYPASGVGDTQYF
DNA: TGCGCCAGCAGCTCCTACCCGGCTAGCGGGGTTGGGGATACGCAGTATTTT

D: .
V: TRBV19
J: TRBJ1-6
size: .
CDR3: CASSPARFSPLHF
DNA: TGTGCCAGTAGCCCCGCCCGATTTTCACCCCTCCACTTT

D: .
V: TRBV6-5
J: TRBJ2-1
size: .
CDR3: CASSYTGPGNEQFF
DNA: TGTGCCAGCAGTTACACGGGACCGGGAAATGAGCAGTTCTTC

D: .
V: TRBV7-2
J: TRBJ2-5
size: .
CDR3: CASSSRRGPQETQYF
DNA: TGTGCCAGCAGCTCCCGTCGGGGGCCCCAAGAGACCCAGTACTTC

D: TRBD2
V: TRBV28
J: TRBJ2-2
size: once
CDR3: CASLAGGNTGELFF
DNA: TGTGCCAGTTTAGCGGGGGGCAACACCGGGGAGCTGTTTTTT

D: .
V: TRBV29-1
J: TRBJ1-5
size: .
CDR3: CSVRGAGDQPQHF
DNA: TGCAGCGTGAGGGGGGCAGGGGATCAGCCCCAGCATTTT

D: TRBD1
V: TRBV19
J: TRBJ2-1
size: .
CDR3: CASSRDRVSYNEQFF
DNA: TGTGCCAGTAGTCGCGACAGGGTATCCTACAATGAGCAGTTCTTC

D: TRBD1
V: TRBV6-1
J: TRBJ2-7
size: .
CDR3: CASSTRDSSYEQYF
DNA: TGTGCCAGCAGTACGAGGGACAGTTCCTACGAGCAGTACTTC

D: TRBD1
V: TRBV6-5
J: TRBJ1-2
size: .
CDR3: CASSKGTGNNGYTF
DNA: TGTGCCAGCAGTAAGGGGACAGGGAATAATGGCTACACCTTC

D: .
V: TRBV28
J: TRBJ1-2
size: once
CDR3: CASSPGGGSYGYTF
DNA: TGTGCCAGCAGCCCCGGGGGGGGGTCCTATGGCTACACCTTC